This T cell receptor (beta chain) was sequenced during a study of shared clonotypes between healthy human individuals (TCRdb year 2020). In terms of the full investigation: A few men and two women, aged 18 to 49 years, made up the cohort. To estimate repertoire size and how much clonotypes are shared between individuals, the study performed deep sequencing of blood TCR repertoires from about five healthy adults. Libraries were prepared and TCR repertoires were sequenced by different laboratories using diverse techniques, in order to increase sequencing depth and limit assay-specific biases. Between about 0.94 and 8.9 billion PBMCs per donor were obtained by leukapheresis. For each donor, CD4 naive and CD4 memory were each given three plates, CD8 naive was given two plates, and CD8 memory was given one plate.

Using the deep immunoSEQ assay, multiplex PCR amplified TCR CDR3 regions from genomic DNA. Extracted genomic DNA from each cell subset was spread evenly across all wells of several immunoSEQ 96-well plates, with each plate serving as a replicate. Each replicate PCR for sorted subsets received about 210 ng genomic DNA, equal to 28,000 or so T cell genomes. The purified libraries were quantified using a Qubit 3.0 fluorometer, sized with a Bioanalyzer 2100, and then quantified again using the KAPA Library Quantification kit. Each immunoSEQ 96-well plate was sequenced on its own single-read 150-cycle Illumina NextSeq 550 flow cell. The paper's data handling went like this. The immunoSEQ output contained only junctional sequences without quality scores, so filtering could not match that applied to full-length reads. Sequences were annotated with PyIR, a Python wrapper for IgBLAST v1.9, and V/J genes and CDR3 were assigned using IMGT germline references. Any read was removed if the V/J assignment was weak (E-value above 1e-6), the CDR3 was missing, or the read contained stop codons, out-of-frame junctions, or ambiguous translated residues. V3J clonotypes were defined as sequences sharing an identical inferred V gene, J gene, and CDR3 amino acid sequence. To compute the percentage overlap between repertoires, the number of shared unique clonotypes was divided by the size of the smaller repertoire. Richness of each repertoire was evaluated using RTK rarefaction, the Chao1 estimator, and Recon v2.1 estimates of unobserved clonotypes. For all TCRbeta clonotypes obtained by the gDNA method from a handful of donors, generation probabilities were computed with OLGA. Entries here come from immuneACCESS through TCRdb and include only in-frame sequences with V and J called. Some clones fail to appear in such tables; in the studies checked, an unresolved V gene covers under half of the shortfall, and the cause of the remainder is unknown. V, J and clone size are those of that table, while D and trimming were read from the DNA. Across this sample there are fewer than 1.4 million clones, with around 78% seen only once. The top ten constitute more than 0.55% of the sample.

Results the study describes overall, beyond this receptor: Only blood was sampled, and tissue TCR repertoires likely differ from those in blood. The genetic and exposure-history diversity represented was limited by the small number of donors. Clonotypes shared by all four sorted-subset donors showed higher generation probabilities than non-shared clonotypes. Naive subsets generally had larger estimated clonotype richness than memory subsets. When a few donors were compared, the shared fraction of clonotypes was around 4.6% for naive CD4, 3.5% for naive CD8, 2.3% for memory CD4, and 0.35% to 0.4% for memory CD8. Even with the large sequencing depth, rarefaction of the sorted-subset datasets indicated that sequencing was incomplete. Pairwise subsampling led to the expectation that sequencing depth would affect the degree of clonotype sharing among donors.

The donors were healthy, HIV-negative adults with no recently reported acute infections or vaccinations. Every donor was a Caucasian adult residing in Nashville, Tennessee, USA. CD4+ T cells were enriched by magnetic negative selection, after which naive cells were positively selected on CD45RA and the negative fraction was taken as the memory subset. After blood collection by leukapheresis, PBMCs were isolated using Ficoll-Histopaque density gradient centrifugation and then cryopreserved in the vapor phase of liquid nitrogen. Purity and quantity of every magnetically sorted T cell population were checked by analytical flow cytometry. From each sorted fraction, genomic DNA was isolated and quantified by UV absorbance on a Nanodrop 2000c. Of note for this clone: This clone's antigen is unknown. One base away there is no much larger clone; base qualities are not given. Different DNA sequences within this sample yield the same CDR3.

The CDR3 runs 14 residues from the cysteine to the phenylalanine. Only the CDR3 part of the read is kept: 42 bases, read in frame from the first base. Clipping removes 3 bases from V and 6 bases from J, with 4 as the unmatched junction base count. Looking up the germline V gene yields CDR1 SGHAT and CDR2 FQNNGV. The sample consisted of memory CD4+ T cells from PBMCs. The cell subset or site tag for this specimen amounts to: CD45RA-negative fraction. The rearrangement combines TRBV11-2 with TRBJ1-4, with 7 middle bases fitting TRBD1. The sequence derives from a man between 18 and 35 years old in good health. Some clones in this sample may be carry-over from other donors' samples. Here the CDR3 is given as CASSLRGRDEKLFF. Here is the DNA: TGTGCCAGCAGCTTGAGGGGGCGCGATGAAAAACTGTTTTTT.